This TCR beta chain stems from a study of OX40 agonist ivuxolimab in advanced cancers. Method: immunoSEQ multiplex PCR; TCRdb's copy keeps in-frame clones and lacks some. The table has about 8,000 clones, nearly 90% seen once. With regard to this clone: Its antigen is unknown.

Study outcomes and limitations: Also present in some nonresponders was a low level of normalized T-cell clonal expansion.

CDR3 length: 14 residues. Trimming pared 1 base from V and 2 bases from J, leaving 9 bases between. Germline V gene sequence: CDR1 MGHRA, CDR2 YSYEKL. Sequenced material: CD4+ or CD8+ T cells sorted from blood, taken in a trial of the OX40 agonist ivuxolimab. This clonotype originated in an adult with an advanced solid tumor such as melanoma, head and neck, liver or kidney cancer. The chain carries TRBV4-1 and TRBJ2-7; D unclear. The CDR3 region is CASSQGYRPYEQYF. The CDR3 DNA reads TGCGCCAGCAGCCAAGGGTACAGACCCTACGAGCAGTACTTC.